Each of the 16 T cell receptor beta chains below was sequenced from the same sample in a study of regulatory T cells in long-lasting Graves disease. The time point was: newly diagnosed GD, antithyroid drugs for less than 3 months. The TCR library was made from RNA that had been extracted from PBMCs in TRIzol. Arm-PCR of CDR3 regions and iRepertoire HTBI primers were the basis on which TCR beta libraries were built. MiXCR was run by TCRdb on the multiplex PCR reads, yielding one entry per CDR3 protein. There are hundreds of thousands of distinct CDR3 sequences in the sample; 15% to 20% occur only once, and more than 35% lies in the top ten. The sample in question was peripheral blood mononuclear cells (PBMCs), obtained at new diagnosis, from a patient treated with antithyroid drugs. These receptors came from a female donor with Graves disease.

Many counts were recorded for this clonotype. The genes are TRBV7-9 and TRBJ2-1; the match to TRBD2 covers 9 bases. The CDR3 has 16 residues. The germline gives CDR1 SEHNR, CDR2 FQNEAQ (reference sequence). The V gene end was trimmed by 3 bases and the J gene end by 4 bases; junction bases not matched to a gene: 7. CDR3 nucleotide sequence: TGTGCCAGCAGCTTTAGCGGGAGCCATCGTTACAATGAGCAGTTCTTC. It is translated as CASSFSGSHRYNEQFF.

This clonotype has only a few counts. The chain has TRBV19 and TRBJ1-1; 11 bases map to TRBD1. The CDR3 spans 14 residues. V lost 6 bases and J lost 5; bases outside the gene matches: 5. Germline V gene sequence: CDR1 LNHDA, CDR2 SQIVND (reference sequence). CDR3 nucleotides: TGTGCCAGTAGATCGGACAGGGGGCAAACTGAAGCTTTCTTT. It specifies CASRSDRGQTEAFF. The full variable domain, rest sourced from reference TRBV19 and TRBJ1-1, is DGGITQSPKYLFRKEGQNVTLSCEQNLNHDAMYWYRQDPGQGLRLIYYSQIVNDFQKGDIAEGYSVSREKKESFPLTVTSAQKNPTAFYLCASRSDRGQTEAFFGQGTRLTVV.

The chain links TRBV14 to TRBJ2-7, with TRBD1 identical over 9 bases. V lost 4 bases and J lost 5; bases outside the gene matches: 9. Germline V lookup: CDR1 SGHDN, CDR2 FVKESK. There are 15 residues in the CDR3. CDR3 amino acids: CASSLPGTGRNEQYF. Here the CDR3 DNA reads TGTGCCAGCAGCCTACCCGGGACAGGGAGGAACGAGCAGTACTTC. The full variable domain, its missing parts supplied by reference TRBV14 and TRBJ2-7, is EAGVTQFPSHSVIEKGQTVTLRCDPISGHDNLYWYRRVMGKEIKFLLHFVKESKQDESGMPNNRFLAERTGGTYSTLKVQPAELEDSGVYFCASSLPGTGRNEQYFGPGTRLTVT.

This clonotype was counted at least ten times. The genes are TRBV15 and TRBJ2-7; 8 bases are shared with TRBD2. This CDR3 is built from 17 residues. In germline, CDR1 is LNHNV, CDR2 YYDKDF (reference sequence). V trimming: 5 bases; J trimming: 4 bases; junction bases outside the gene matches: 16. CDR3 sequence reads: CATSPHETGLASYEQYF. The CDR3 DNA reads as TGTGCCACCAGCCCCCACGAAACCGGACTAGCATCTTACGAGCAGTACTTC.

In its sample, this clonotype was seen many times. The V and J genes are TRBV12-3 or TRBV12-4 and TRBJ2-7; 8 nucleotides match TRBD1. The CDR3 sequence is 14 residues long. V dropped 6 bases and J dropped 2; count of bases not matched to a gene: 6. The CDR3 DNA follows: TGTGCCAGCAGCCATCGGACAGGGCCCTACGAGCAGTACTTC. Amino acids: CASSHRTGPYEQYF.

This clonotype was observed at least ten times. A read error is possible here, since a much larger clone lies one base away. V and J are TRBV12-3 or TRBV12-4 and TRBJ1-2; 8 bases fit TRBD1. CDR3 length: 14 amino acids. Germline trimming cut 5 bases from V and 2 bases from J; bases unmatched to any gene: 4. CDR3 loop: CASSLDRGNYGYTF. The CDR3 bases are TGTGCCAGCAGTCTCGACAGGGGCAACTATGGCTACACCTTC.

This clonotype was observed at least ten times. V is TRBV6-9 and J is TRBJ2-4; weak D call: TRBD2 (5 bases). The V end lost 3 bases, the J end lost 0 bases, and 9 bases lay between the germline ends. The CDR3 runs 15 residues. Germline loops: CDR1 MNHGY, CDR2 SVAAGI. Written as DNA, the CDR3 is TGTGCCAGCAGTTACGGTCGGGGAGCCAAAAACATTCAGTACTTC. This translates into CASSYGRGAKNIQYF.

A remark on this clonotype: A much larger clone lies one base from this, so it may be a read error. This chain uses TRBV28 with TRBJ1-6, with 11 positions matching TRBD1. Germline CDR1 is MDHEN and CDR2 is SYDVKM. Trimming cost V 6 bases and J 8 bases; bases outside gene matches: 3. The CDR3 runs 14 residues. DNA for the CDR3: TGTGCCAGCAGCCGGGACAGGGGGGATTCACCCCTCCACTTT. Protein sequence: CASSRDRGDSPLHF.

A remark on this clonotype: At one of its ends the junction is not consistent with the germline gene, which may arise from a read error. The genes are TRBV19 and TRBJ1-2; D might be TRBD1 (5 bases). This CDR3 comprises 13 residues. CDR1 and CDR2 (germline): LNHDA, SQIVND (reference sequence). CDR3 region: CTSSSDRVYGYTF. The CDR3 DNA reads as TGTACCAGTAGTTCCGACAGAGTCTATGGCTACACCTTC.

Ten or more counts support this clonotype. The rearrangement links TRBV28 to TRBJ1-3; no clear D. Germline CDR1 is MDHEN and CDR2 is SYDVKM. The CDR3 extends over 10 amino acids. V dropped 2 bases and J dropped 7 bases, with 0 bases sitting between them. The CDR3 DNA reads as TGTGCCAGCAGTTTAAACACCATATATTTT. Translating it yields CASSLNTIYF.

This clonotype was seen ten or more times. Mismatch with germline at one junction end may stem from a read error. The V and J genes are TRBV5-5 and TRBJ1-6, with unresolved D. This CDR3 is 15 amino acids long. Per germline, CDR1 SGHKS and CDR2 YYEKEE (reference sequence). CDR3: CASSLDGSRNSPLHF. The CDR3 DNA reads as TGCGCCAGCAGCTTGGACGGCAGCAGAAATTCACCCCTCCACTTT.

At least ten counts were recorded for this clonotype. The chain recombines TRBV5-8 with TRBJ1-1; 9 bases line up with TRBD1. V shed 0 bases and J 4 bases; nucleotides not matched to a gene: 4. CDR3 length: 15 amino acids. CDR1 and CDR2 from the germline V gene are SGHTS and YDEGEE. CDR3 protein: CASSLADRGTTEAFF. In nucleotides, the CDR3 is TGTGCCAGCAGCTTGGCTGACAGGGGGACCACTGAAGCTTTCTTT.

This clonotype was counted many times. V and J are TRBV6-1 and TRBJ1-5, with 7 bases fitting TRBD1. The CDR3 covers 16 residues. Germline CDR1 is MNHNS and CDR2 is SASEGT. J gave up 0 bases and V 9 bases, and 11 bases lay outside the gene matches. The CDR3 loop is CASDRTGGYSNQPQHF. CDR3 bases: TGTGCCAGTGACCGGACAGGCGGTTATAGCAATCAGCCCCAGCATTTT.

This clonotype was counted many times. The rearrangement uses TRBV2 and TRBJ2-1; no clear D gene. The V end lost 4 bases, the J end lost 10 bases, and 8 bases lay between the germline ends. The CDR3 sequence is 11 residues long. The germline V gene has CDR1 SNHLY and CDR2 FYNNEI. The CDR3 nucleotides read TGTGCCAGCAGTGTTTTGTACGAGCAGTTCTTC. The encoded protein is CASSVLYEQFF.

This clonotype was counted between two and nine times. CDR3 DNA sequence: TGTGCCAGCTCTCGAACAATCAGCTCGTCGGGTACTGAAGCTTTCTTT. This sequence encodes CASSRTISSSGTEAFF. The chain uses TRBV18 and TRBJ1-1; no clear D gene. CDR1 is KGHSH and CDR2 is LQKENI in the germline V gene. The CDR3 has 16 amino acids. Trimming stripped 6 bases from V and 5 bases from J, with 22 bases between. Full variable domain (remainder filled in from reference TRBV18 and TRBJ1-1): NAGVMQNPRHLVRRRGQEARLRCSPMKGHSHVYWYRQLPEEGLKFMVYLQKENIIDESGMPKERFSAEFPKEGPSILRIQQVVRGDSAAYFCASSRTISSSGTEAFFGQGTRLTVV.

In the case of this clonotype: A much larger clone lies a single base off, so this may be a read error. Without the conserved terminal phenylalanine or tryptophan, this CDR3 likely stems from a read error. The chain combines TRBV28 with TRBJ2-7; 7 nucleotides match TRBD2. CDR3 length: 12 amino acids. Per the germline V gene, CDR1 is MDHEN and CDR2 is SYDVKM. With V trimmed by 1 base and J by 7 bases, 1 base remained unmatched. As DNA, the CDR3 is TGTGCCAGCAGTTTATACGGGAGGGAGCAGTACTCC. Protein sequence: CASSLYGREQYS.